A single sample is the source of the 6 T cell receptor beta chains below, sequenced in a study of cytomegalovirus exposure and HLA in healthy donors. The assay was immunoSEQ multiplex PCR, and TCRdb's table has in-frame clones only and misses some. The data contain some 150,000 clones, around 86% of them seen just once; the ten biggest clones take up 2.7%. The specimen sequenced was PBMCs. The origin of the receptors is a man aged 18 to 29 in good health and CMV-seropositive.

This chain joins TRBV5-6 and TRBJ1-2; D not certain. The CDR3 totals 13 residues. Germline-derived CDR1 and CDR2 are SGHDT and YYEEEE. V was shortened by 7 bases and J by 2 bases, with 12 bases between the two germline ends. CDR3 in DNA: TGTGCCAGCCATTTCCCGGGGAACTATGGCTACACCTTC. Residues: CASHFPGNYGYTF.

This clone was seen just once. The gene calls are TRBV7-2 and TRBJ2-5; D is uncertain. Germline V gene data show CDR1 as SGHTA and CDR2 as FQGNSA. V lost 6 bases and J 1 base, leaving 15 bases between the germline ends. This CDR3 comprises 15 residues. The CDR3 DNA sequence: TGTGCCAGCAGTTCCGATGGCGGCCTCCAAGAGACCCAGTACTTC. It translates to CASSSDGGLQETQYF.

This sequence joins TRBV10-3 and TRBJ2-1; perhaps TRBD2 as D (6 bases). The CDR3 spans 16 residues. Deletions cut 2 bases from V and 2 bases from J, with 13 bases between. The germline CDR1 and CDR2 sequences are ENHRY and SYGVKD. DNA of the CDR3: TGTGCCATCAGTGAGGGGGTAGCGGAGACCTACAATGAGCAGTTCTTC. This translates into CAISEGVAETYNEQFF.

The chain links TRBV2 to TRBJ2-3; D perhaps matches TRBD2 (6 bases). CDR1 and CDR2 (germline): SNHLY, FYNNEI. The V and J ends lost 5 bases and 4 bases respectively, with 16 bases between them. The CDR3 has 15 amino acids. The DNA for the CDR3 is TGTGCCAGCAGTCCTGCAGTAATAGCGGCAGATACGCAGTATTTT. It codes for CASSPAVIAADTQYF.

This clone occurred once. The V call is TRBV2, the J call TRBJ2-3; perhaps TRBD2 as D (6 bases). The ends were cut back, 4 bases at V and 2 bases at J, with 13 bases in the middle. This CDR3 region has 15 residues. Per germline, CDR1 SNHLY and CDR2 FYNNEI. Here the CDR3 DNA reads TGTGCCAGCAGTGCCCCGGGACTCCCCACAGATACGCAGTATTTT. Translating it yields CASSAPGLPTDTQYF.

This clone was counted a few times. The chain uses TRBV15 and TRBJ1-2; no reliable D call. The V gene lost 0 bases and the J gene lost 7 bases, with 21 bases spanning the gap. Germline V gene sequence: CDR1 LNHNV, CDR2 YYDKDF (reference sequence). The CDR3 covers 17 residues. CDR3 bases: TGTGCCACCAGCAGAGATAAAGAGGAGGGTTTAATGGGTGGCTACACCTTC. Encoded protein: CATSRDKEEGLMGGYTF.